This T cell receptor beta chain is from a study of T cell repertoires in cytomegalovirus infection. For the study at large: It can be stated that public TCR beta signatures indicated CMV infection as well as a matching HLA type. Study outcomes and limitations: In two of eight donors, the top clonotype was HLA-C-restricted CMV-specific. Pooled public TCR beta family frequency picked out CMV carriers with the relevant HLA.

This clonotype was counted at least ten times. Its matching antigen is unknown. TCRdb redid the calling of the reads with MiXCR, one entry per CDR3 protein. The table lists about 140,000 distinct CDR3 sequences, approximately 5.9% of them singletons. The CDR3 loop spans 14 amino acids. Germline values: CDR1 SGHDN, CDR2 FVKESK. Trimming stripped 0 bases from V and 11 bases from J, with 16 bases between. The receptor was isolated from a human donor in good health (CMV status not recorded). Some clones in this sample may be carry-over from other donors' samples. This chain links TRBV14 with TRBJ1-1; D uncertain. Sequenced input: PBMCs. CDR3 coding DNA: TGTGCCAGCAGCCAAGATGACTCTGGGAGAGGGGCTTTCTTT. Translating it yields CASSQDDSGRGAFF. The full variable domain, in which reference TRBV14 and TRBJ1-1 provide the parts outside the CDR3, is EAGVTQFPSHSVIEKGQTVTLRCDPISGHDNLYWYRRVMGKEIKFLLHFVKESKQDESGMPNNRFLAERTGGTYSTLKVQPAELEDSGVYFCASSQDDSGRGAFFGQGTRLTVV.